The present entry profiles one T cell receptor beta chain with its context. These data belong to a study of blood T cell repertoires in COVID-19. Background on the study: Nucleic acid was either cDNA or gDNA, and it came from T cells, B-cell-depleted T cells, or PBMCs.

Germline values: CDR1 MNHEY, CDR2 SVGAGI. This CDR3 has 16 amino acids. Trimming cost V 2 bases and J 9 bases; bases outside gene matches: 7. Produced via immunoSEQ multiplex PCR; TCRdb's table is partial and in-frame only. The sample shows a few hundred thousand clones, approximately 86% of them seen only once. Sample: peripheral blood. The receptor was isolated from a woman older than 75 with acute or convalescent COVID-19. V gene TRBV6-5 combines with J gene TRBJ1-6; 10 bases are a match to TRBD1. CDR3 sequence: CASSYRTGGLGSPLHF. The CDR3 DNA reads as TGTGCCAGCAGTTACAGGACAGGGGGGTTAGGTTCACCCCTCCACTTT.